The T cell receptor beta chain described here comes from a study of blood T cell repertoires in COVID-19. With 3 bases clipped from V and 6 bases from J, the junction kept 4 bases outside the gene matches. This CDR3 region has 16 residues. Measured with immunoSEQ multiplex PCR; TCRdb has only the in-frame clones, and not every one. The profile covers 200,000 to 250,000 clones, with roughly 89% appearing a single time and around a tenth taken by the ten largest. The rearrangement links TRBV23-1 to TRBJ2-1, with 14 positions matching TRBD2. TRBV23-1 is labeled an ORF, and its function is uncertain. The receptor's source is a man younger than 35 with acute COVID-19. Sequences were obtained from PBMCs or T cells enriched from blood (not recorded which). CDR3: CASSQTGTSGSNEQFF. CDR3 sequence (DNA): TGCGCCAGCAGTCAGACCGGGACTAGCGGGAGCAATGAGCAGTTCTTC.